The rows below give T cell receptor beta chains drawn from one sample of a study of OX40 agonist ivuxolimab in advanced cancers. Method: immunoSEQ multiplex PCR; TCRdb's copy keeps in-frame clones and lacks some. The sample has fewer than 25,000 clones; roughly 81% are singletons. This specimen was CD4+ or CD8+ T cells sorted from blood, taken in a trial of the OX40 agonist ivuxolimab. These receptors were obtained from an adult with an advanced solid tumor such as melanoma, head and neck, liver or kidney cancer. Both conserved end residues are part of each CDR3. Each record gives: V gene, J gene, D gene, clone size, CDR3 DNA, CDR3 protein. The D gene is left open where the match is weak. Not all rows give a size; the values are once, few, many and, for expanded clones, a class.

V gene: TRBV28
J gene: TRBJ2-7
D gene: .
clone size: .
CDR3 DNA: TGTGCCAGCAGACCGGACAGCTACGAGCAGTACTTC
CDR3 protein: CASRPDSYEQYF

V gene: TRBV27
J gene: TRBJ1-2
D gene: .
clone size: .
CDR3 DNA: TGTGCCAGCAGTTTTGGGGGTCGGAATGGCTACACCTTC
CDR3 protein: CASSFGGRNGYTF

V gene: TRBV7-9
J gene: TRBJ2-1
D gene: .
clone size: .
CDR3 DNA: TGTGCCAGCAGCTCCCTACAGGGTCGGGATGAGCAGTTCTTC
CDR3 protein: CASSSLQGRDEQFF

V gene: TRBV4-2
J gene: TRBJ2-5
D gene: .
clone size: .
CDR3 DNA: TGTGCCAGCCCCCTCCCTCTCGCTGAACTTTCACAAGAGACCCAGTACTTC
CDR3 protein: CASPLPLAELSQETQYF

V gene: TRBV9
J gene: TRBJ2-2
D gene: TRBD2
clone size: .
CDR3 DNA: TGTGCCAGCAGCGTAGCTGGCGGGGGTACCACCGGGGAGCTGTTTTTT
CDR3 protein: CASSVAGGGTTGELFF

V gene: TRBV27
J gene: TRBJ1-5
D gene: .
clone size: once
CDR3 DNA: TGTGCCAGCAGTTTTAGGGGCGCCAATCAGCCCCAGCATTTT
CDR3 protein: CASSFRGANQPQHF

V gene: TRBV28
J gene: TRBJ2-6
D gene: .
clone size: once
CDR3 DNA: TGTGCCAGCAGTTTCGACACTATTCACTCTGGGGCCAACGTCCTGACTTTC
CDR3 protein: CASSFDTIHSGANVLTF

V gene: TRBV18
J gene: TRBJ1-4
D gene: .
clone size: .
CDR3 DNA: TGTGCCAGCTCCGCCCCTGCAACTAATGAAAAACTGTTTTTT
CDR3 protein: CASSAPATNEKLFF

V gene: TRBV10-3
J gene: TRBJ2-3
D gene: TRBD2
clone size: .
CDR3 DNA: TGTGCCATCAGTGTGATCGACGCCTCGCTAGCGGGAGCCACAGATACGCAGTATTTT
CDR3 protein: CAISVIDASLAGATDTQYF

V gene: TRBV5-1
J gene: TRBJ2-1
D gene: TRBD1
clone size: .
CDR3 DNA: TGCGCCAGCAGCTTTAACCCCGGGACAGGCGACAATGAGCAGTTCTTC
CDR3 protein: CASSFNPGTGDNEQFF

V gene: TRBV6-1
J gene: TRBJ1-6
D gene: .
clone size: once
CDR3 DNA: TGTGCCAGCAGTGAAGGGCCTGAAACTCCGCTGGATAATTCACCCCTCCACTTT
CDR3 protein: CASSEGPETPLDNSPLHF

V gene: TRBV11-3
J gene: TRBJ2-2
D gene: TRBD1
clone size: .
CDR3 DNA: TGTGCCAGCAGCTTCAGGGGGCACACCGGGGAGCTGTTTTTT
CDR3 protein: CASSFRGHTGELFF

V gene: TRBV7-9
J gene: TRBJ2-1
D gene: .
clone size: .
CDR3 DNA: TGTGCCAGCAGCGCCGGATCAAACCCTCACAATGAGCAGTTCTTC
CDR3 protein: CASSAGSNPHNEQFF

V gene: TRBV7-9
J gene: TRBJ2-7
D gene: .
clone size: .
CDR3 DNA: TGTGCCAGCAGCCCTAGATATGTCGAGCAGTACTTC
CDR3 protein: CASSPRYVEQYF

V gene: TRBV6-5
J gene: TRBJ2-7
D gene: .
clone size: .
CDR3 DNA: TGTGCCAGCACCCCCATTTGGGGACTTTCCTACGAGCAGTACTTC
CDR3 protein: CASTPIWGLSYEQYF

V gene: TRBV12-5
J gene: TRBJ1-2
D gene: .
clone size: .
CDR3 DNA: TGTGCTAGTGGTTTGGCAACTACCGGGACCGGCCCGAGGGGTGGCTACACCTTC
CDR3 protein: CASGLATTGTGPRGGYTF

V gene: TRBV7-9
J gene: TRBJ2-7
D gene: .
clone size: few
CDR3 DNA: TGTGCCAGCAGCTCGGGTCAGGGATGGGGGACTCACAGCTCCTACGAGCAGTACTTC
CDR3 protein: CASSSGQGWGTHSSYEQYF

V gene: TRBV5-4
J gene: TRBJ2-5
D gene: TRBD1
clone size: few
CDR3 DNA: TGTGCCAGCAGGGACAGGACCCAAGAGACCCAGTACTTC
CDR3 protein: CASRDRTQETQYF